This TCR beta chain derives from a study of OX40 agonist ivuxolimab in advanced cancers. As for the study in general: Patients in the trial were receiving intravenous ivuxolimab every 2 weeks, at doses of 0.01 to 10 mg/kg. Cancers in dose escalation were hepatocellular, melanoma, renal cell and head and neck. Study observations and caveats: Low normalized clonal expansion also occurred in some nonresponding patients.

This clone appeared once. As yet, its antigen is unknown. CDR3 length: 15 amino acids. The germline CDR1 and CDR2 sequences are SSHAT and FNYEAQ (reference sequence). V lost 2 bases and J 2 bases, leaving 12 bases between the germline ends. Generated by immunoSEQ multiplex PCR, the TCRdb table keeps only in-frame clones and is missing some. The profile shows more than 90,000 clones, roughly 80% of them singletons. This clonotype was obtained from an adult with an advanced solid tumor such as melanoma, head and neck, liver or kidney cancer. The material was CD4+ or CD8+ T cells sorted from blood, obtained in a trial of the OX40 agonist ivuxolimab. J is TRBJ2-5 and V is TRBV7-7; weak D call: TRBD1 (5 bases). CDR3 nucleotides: TGTGCCAGCAGCTTATCGTGGGGCAGGCAAGAGACCCAGTACTTC. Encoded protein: CASSLSWGRQETQYF.